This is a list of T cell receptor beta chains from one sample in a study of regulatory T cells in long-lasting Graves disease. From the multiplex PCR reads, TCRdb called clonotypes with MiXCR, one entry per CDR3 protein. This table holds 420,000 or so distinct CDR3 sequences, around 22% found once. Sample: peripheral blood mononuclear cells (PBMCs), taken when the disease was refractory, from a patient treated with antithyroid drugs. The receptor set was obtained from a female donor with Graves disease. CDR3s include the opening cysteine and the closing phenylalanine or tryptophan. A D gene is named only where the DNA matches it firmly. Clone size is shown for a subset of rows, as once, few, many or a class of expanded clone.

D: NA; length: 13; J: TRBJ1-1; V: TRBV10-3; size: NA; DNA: TGTGCCATCAGGGGGACCGGCGGGACTGAAGCTTTCTTT; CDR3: CAIRGTGGTEAFF
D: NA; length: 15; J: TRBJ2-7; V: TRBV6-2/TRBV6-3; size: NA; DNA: TGTGCCAGCAGCCAAGACAGGAACATCCCCTACGAGCAGTACTTC; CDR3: CASSQDRNIPYEQYF
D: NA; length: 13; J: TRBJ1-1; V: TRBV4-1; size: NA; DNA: TGCGCCAGCAGCCACCCCCGTAGAACTGAAGCTTTCTTT; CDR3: CASSHPRRTEAFF
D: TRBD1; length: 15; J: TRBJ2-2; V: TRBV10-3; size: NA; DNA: TGTGCCATCAGCGAATCAACAGGGGTCACCGGGGAGCTGTTTTTT; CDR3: CAISESTGVTGELFF
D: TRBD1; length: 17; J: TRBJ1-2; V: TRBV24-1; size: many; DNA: TGTGCCACCAGTGACTCTTCGACAGGGCCGTACCGTGAGGGCTACACCTTC; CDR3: CATSDSSTGPYREGYTF
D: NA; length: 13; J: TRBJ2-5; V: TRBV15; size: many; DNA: TGTGCCACCAGCAGAGATCGCTCGGAGACCCAGTACTTC; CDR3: CATSRDRSETQYF
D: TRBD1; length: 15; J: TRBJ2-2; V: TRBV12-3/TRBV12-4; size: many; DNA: TGTGCCAGCCCTCTCGGGACAGGGGGGTCCGGGGAGCTGTTTTTT; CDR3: CASPLGTGGSGELFF
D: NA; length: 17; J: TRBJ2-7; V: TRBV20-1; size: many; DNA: TGCAGTGCTAGAGGGGACTGGCGGAGTAAGAGCTCCTACGAGCAGTACTTC; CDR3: CSARGDWRSKSSYEQYF
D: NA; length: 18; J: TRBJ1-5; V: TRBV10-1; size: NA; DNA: TGCGCCAGCAGTGAGCCCAGAAACGGTTTGGGGCTCAATCAGCCCCAGCATTTT; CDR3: CASSEPRNGLGLNQPQHF
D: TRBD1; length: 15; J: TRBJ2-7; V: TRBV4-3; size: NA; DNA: TGCGCCAGCAGCCAAGATTTGGCAGGGGGTGGCGAGCAGTACTTC; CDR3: CASSQDLAGGGEQYF